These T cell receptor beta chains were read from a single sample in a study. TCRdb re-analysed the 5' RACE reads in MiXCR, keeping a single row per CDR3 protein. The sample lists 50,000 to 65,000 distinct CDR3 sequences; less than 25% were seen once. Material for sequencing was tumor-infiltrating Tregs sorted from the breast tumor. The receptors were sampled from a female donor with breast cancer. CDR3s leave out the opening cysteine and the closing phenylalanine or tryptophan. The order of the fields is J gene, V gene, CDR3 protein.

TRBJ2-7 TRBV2 ASRPGPPRDEQY
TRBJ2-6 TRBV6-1 ASSGAAGANVLT
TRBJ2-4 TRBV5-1 ASSPWTGGTQNIQY
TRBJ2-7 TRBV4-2 ASSQGVPAAGEQY
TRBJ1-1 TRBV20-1 SARLPRSGTEAF
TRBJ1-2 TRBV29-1 SVADRVYGYT
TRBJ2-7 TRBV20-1 SARDLAYEQY
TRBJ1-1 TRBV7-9 ASSSRSPKTGMNTEAS
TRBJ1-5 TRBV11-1 ASSPQGDQPQH
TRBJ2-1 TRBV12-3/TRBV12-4 ASRPTGRTYNEQF
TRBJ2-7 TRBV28 ASSLGTFPYEQY
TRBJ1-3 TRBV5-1 ASSWDSSGNTIY
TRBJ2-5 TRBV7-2 ASSLWGQGLSQETQY
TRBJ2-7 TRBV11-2 ASSLESHIFN
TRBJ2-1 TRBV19 ASSLPGLAGFSSYNEQF
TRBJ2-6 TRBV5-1 ASSPGTGFSGANVLT
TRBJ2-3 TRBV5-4 ASSFTSGGTDTQY
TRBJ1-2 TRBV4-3 ASSQGTGNYGYT
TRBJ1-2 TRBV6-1 ASSEVTRGYT
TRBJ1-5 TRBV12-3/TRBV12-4 ASSFLQGNQPQH
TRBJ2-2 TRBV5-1 ASSLGLAGPKTGVLF
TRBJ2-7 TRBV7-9 ASQPGGGAYEQY